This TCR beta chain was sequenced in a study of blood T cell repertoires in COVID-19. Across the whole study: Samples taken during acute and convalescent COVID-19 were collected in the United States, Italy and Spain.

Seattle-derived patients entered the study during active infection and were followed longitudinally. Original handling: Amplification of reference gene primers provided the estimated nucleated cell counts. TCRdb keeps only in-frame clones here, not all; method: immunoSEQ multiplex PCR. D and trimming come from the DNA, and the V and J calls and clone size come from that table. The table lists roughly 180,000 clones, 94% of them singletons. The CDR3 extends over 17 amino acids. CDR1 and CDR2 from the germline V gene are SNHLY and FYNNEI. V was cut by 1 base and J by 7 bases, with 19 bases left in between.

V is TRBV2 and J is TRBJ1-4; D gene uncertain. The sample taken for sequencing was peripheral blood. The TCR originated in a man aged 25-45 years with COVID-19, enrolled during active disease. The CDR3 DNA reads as TGTGCCAGCAGTGAAGGTGGGGAAAACCCGCGGGGTGAAAAACTGTTTTTT. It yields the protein CASSEGGENPRGEKLFF.